The 20 T cell receptor beta chains below come from one sample, sequenced in a study of blood T cell repertoires in COVID-19. Only in-frame clones appear in the TCRdb table, and some are missing; sequencing was by immunoSEQ multiplex PCR. The sample lists 360,000 or so clones; about 88% were seen once. Sequences were obtained from PBMCs or T cells enriched from blood (not recorded which). These receptors originate from a woman aged 25 to 39 who had recovered from COVID-19.

As DNA, the CDR3 is TGCGCCAGCACCGAACTGACAGGGTTGAACACTGAAGCTTTCTTT. The encoded protein is CASTELTGLNTEAFF. The gene calls are TRBV5-1 and TRBJ1-1, with 7 bases matching TRBD1. The CDR3 loop spans 15 amino acids. The germline V gene encodes CDR1 SGHRS and CDR2 YFSETQ. Trimming cost V 6 bases and J 0 bases; bases outside gene matches: 8.

The chain employs TRBV9 and TRBJ2-3; a possible D gene is TRBD1 (7 bases). The CDR3 has 17 amino acids. Germline V CDR1 and CDR2: SGDLS, YYNGEE. V lost 0 bases, J lost 0 bases, and 14 bases lay in between. The CDR3, as DNA: TGTGCCAGCAGCGTAGTAGGGCAGGGGGGTAGCACAGATACGCAGTATTTT. As protein: CASSVVGQGGSTDTQYF.

This chain uses TRBV5-1 with TRBJ2-7; unclear D gene. The CDR3 contains 14 residues. V was shortened by 0 bases and J by 1 base, with 8 bases between the two germline ends. The germline gives CDR1 SGHRS, CDR2 YFSETQ. The DNA for the CDR3 is TGCGCCAGCAGCTTGGACGCGACTTCCTACGAGCAGTACTTC. It yields the protein CASSLDATSYEQYF. The full variable domain, completed using reference TRBV5-1 and TRBJ2-7, is KAGVTQTPRYLIKTRGQQVTLSCSPISGHRSVSWYQQTPGQGLQFLFEYFSETQRNKGNFPGRFSGRQFSNSRSEMNVSTLELGDSALYLCASSLDATSYEQYFGPGTRLTVT.

This sequence joins TRBV7-9 and TRBJ1-1; TRBD1 might be the D (5 bases). V was cut by 4 bases and J by 0 bases, with 12 bases left in between. CDR1 and CDR2 from the germline V gene are SEHNR and FQNEAQ (reference sequence). The CDR3 covers 15 residues. The CDR3 is CASSSFTGVNTEAFF. CDR3 nucleotide sequence: TGTGCCAGCAGCTCGTTCACAGGAGTGAACACTGAAGCTTTCTTT.

The V and J genes are TRBV3-1 (or the pseudogene TRBV3-2) and TRBJ1-6, with 7 bases identical to TRBD1. Germline V lookup: CDR1 LGHDT, CDR2 YNNKEL (reference sequence). With 8 bases clipped from V and 0 bases from J, the junction kept 4 bases outside the gene matches. This CDR3 has 15 amino acids. The chain's CDR3 is CASAGTDSYNSPLHF. In DNA form, the CDR3 reads TGTGCCAGCGCCGGGACAGACTCCTATAATTCACCCCTCCACTTT.

The chain couples TRBV5-1 to TRBJ2-7, with 9 bases aligning to TRBD1. Germline-derived CDR1 and CDR2 are SGHRS and YFSETQ. The CDR3 extends over 15 amino acids. V shed 4 bases, J shed 4 bases, and the junction held 9 bases outside the gene matches. The CDR3 nucleotides are TGCGCCAGCAGCGTGGGGACAGGGACGCTTTACGAGCAGTACTTC. The encoded protein is CASSVGTGTLYEQYF.

This chain connects TRBV4-1 to TRBJ1-2; D is unresolved. V was shortened by 2 bases and J by 0 bases, with 13 bases between the two germline ends. CDR1 is MGHRA, CDR2 YSYEKL, per germline. The CDR3 is 16 residues long. This CDR3 is CASSQFMGQANYGYTF. CDR3 DNA: TGCGCCAGCAGCCAATTTATGGGCCAGGCTAACTATGGCTACACCTTC.

This clone was counted a few times. CDR3 in amino acids: CASSPTGQLYNEQFF. The CDR3 region has the DNA TGTGCCAGTAGCCCTACGGGACAGCTATACAATGAGCAGTTCTTC. The V gene is TRBV19, the J gene TRBJ2-1; 7 bases fit TRBD1. The CDR3 length is 15 residues. With 6 bases clipped from V and 4 bases from J, the junction kept 9 bases outside the gene matches. In germline, CDR1 is LNHDA, CDR2 SQIVND (reference sequence).

This clone showed up just a few times. This chain links TRBV30 with TRBJ2-1; TRBD2 aligns across 11 bases. Germline assignment: CDR1 GTSNPN and CDR2 SVGIG (reference sequence). The length of the CDR3 is 15 residues. J lost 9 bases, V lost 0 bases, and 7 bases had no gene match. The CDR3 region is CAWSVALAGGSEQFF. In nucleotides, the CDR3 is TGTGCCTGGAGTGTCGCCCTAGCGGGGGGATCTGAGCAGTTCTTC. Together with reference TRBV30 and TRBJ2-1, the CDR3 gives the full variable domain: SQTIHQWPATLVQPVGSPLSLECTVEGTSNPNLYWYRQAAGRGLQLLFYSVGIGQISSEVPQNLSASRPQDRQFILSSKKLLLSDSGFYLCAWSVALAGGSEQFFGPGTRLTVL.

The rearrangement uses TRBV4-2 and TRBJ2-3; tentative D call: TRBD2 (7 bases). The germline V and J ends were trimmed by 3 bases and 0 bases, with 19 bases remaining between them. Looked up from germline, CDR1 is LGHNA and CDR2 is YNFKEQ. The CDR3 is 18 amino acids. The DNA of the CDR3 is TGTGCCAGCAGCCAGGCCCTTAGGGGGGGACCTAGCACAGATACGCAGTATTTT. Protein sequence: CASSQALRGGPSTDTQYF.

This clone was seen more than once but under ten times. The chain links TRBV9 to TRBJ1-1; tentative D call: TRBD1 (5 bases). The CDR3 consists of 13 residues. Trimming took 0 bases from V and 6 from J, leaving 9 bases between them. Germline V CDR1 and CDR2: SGDLS, YYNGEE. In nucleotides, the CDR3 is TGTGCCAGCAGCGTAGATCCAGGGTCTGAAGCTTTCTTT. It is translated as CASSVDPGSEAFF.

The V gene is TRBV5-4, the J gene TRBJ2-7; D call uncertain. Trimming took 5 bases from V and 2 from J, leaving 8 bases between them. From germline, CDR1 is SGHNT and CDR2 YYREEE (reference sequence). The CDR3 sequence is 12 residues long. CDR3 nucleotide sequence: TGTGCCAGCAGTCCCGGAGCCTACGAGCAGTACTTC. This encodes CASSPGAYEQYF.

The chain is built from TRBV6-5 and TRBJ1-1; 7 bases match TRBD1. The germline CDR1 and CDR2 sequences are MNHEY and SVGAGI. Trimming removed 7 bases from V and 4 bases from J; junction bases left unmatched: 9. The CDR3 is 14 residues long. The DNA for the CDR3 is TGTGCCAGCACCGAACAGGGGTTGGGCACTGAAGCTTTCTTT. Translation: CASTEQGLGTEAFF.

This chain connects TRBV2 to TRBJ2-7; TRBD1 matches at 8 bases. The CDR3 sequence is 15 residues long. V lost 7 bases, J lost 2 bases, and 10 bases stayed unmatched. The germline V gene encodes CDR1 SNHLY and CDR2 FYNNEI. The CDR3, as DNA: TGTGCCAGCACCACATTAGGGGACAGGACCTACGAGCAGTACTTC. It translates to CASTTLGDRTYEQYF.

The chain has TRBV7-8 and TRBJ2-3; TRBD2 might be the D (5 bases). Germline-derived CDR1 and CDR2 are SGHVS and FQNEAQ. V gave up 0 bases and J gave up 2 bases, with 12 bases separating them. The CDR3 is made up of 16 amino acids. Here the CDR3 reads CASSLAGEQITDTQYF. CDR3 DNA sequence: TGTGCCAGCAGCTTAGCTGGGGAGCAGATCACAGATACGCAGTATTTT. Supplemented by reference TRBV7-8 and TRBJ2-3, the full variable domain reads GAGVSQSPRYKVAKRGQDVALRCDPISGHVSLFWYQQALGQGPEFLTYFQNEAQLDKSGLPSDRFFAERPEGSVSTLKIQRTQQEDSAVYLCASSLAGEQITDTQYFGPGTRLTVL.

The chain joins TRBV6-5 to TRBJ2-1, with TRBD2 matching over 12 bases. Germline V gives CDR1 MNHEY, CDR2 SVGAGI. With 6 bases clipped from V and 8 bases from J, the junction kept 5 bases outside the gene matches. This CDR3 comprises 14 residues. The CDR3 here is CASSLAGGLDEQFF. DNA of the CDR3: TGTGCCAGCAGCCTAGCGGGAGGGCTTGATGAGCAGTTCTTC.

This chain links TRBV19 with TRBJ1-5; D not certain. The germline gives CDR1 LNHDA, CDR2 SQIVND (reference sequence). V dropped 6 bases and J dropped 11 bases, with 14 bases sitting between them. This CDR3 contains 12 residues. CDR3 loop: CASSPDTVTQHF. CDR3 DNA sequence: TGTGCCAGTAGCCCCGACACGGTGACCCAGCATTTT.

Points on this clone: The same CDR3 can be traced to other DNA sequences in this sample. The CDR3 DNA reads as TGTGCCAGCAGTTACACGGGTAATCAGCCCCAGCATTTT. As protein: CASSYTGNQPQHF. This chain joins TRBV6-5 and TRBJ1-5; D is undetermined. Germline CDR1 and CDR2: MNHEY and SVGAGI. V shed 2 bases and J shed 4 bases, with 6 bases lying between them. CDR3 length equals 13 residues.

For this clone: In the same sample, other DNA sequences code for this CDR3. The chain couples TRBV11-2 to TRBJ2-7; a weak D match, TRBD1 (5 bases). V was trimmed by 1 base and J by 2 bases, leaving 6 bases between them. The germline CDR1 and CDR2 sequences are SGHAT and FQNNGV. The CDR3 loop spans 13 amino acids. CDR3 region: CASSLGQTYEQYF. In nucleotides, the CDR3 is TGTGCCAGCAGCTTAGGACAGACCTACGAGCAGTACTTC.

The rearrangement links TRBV3-1 (or the pseudogene TRBV3-2) to TRBJ1-6, with a possible D match to TRBD1 (5 bases). Germline CDR1 and CDR2: LGHDT and YNNKEL (reference sequence). The CDR3 runs to 14 residues. V was cut by 4 bases and J by 6 bases, with 10 bases left in between. The CDR3 DNA is TGTGCCAGCAGCCGGGAGGGGTCTAATTCACCCCTCCACTTT. It encodes CASSREGSNSPLHF.